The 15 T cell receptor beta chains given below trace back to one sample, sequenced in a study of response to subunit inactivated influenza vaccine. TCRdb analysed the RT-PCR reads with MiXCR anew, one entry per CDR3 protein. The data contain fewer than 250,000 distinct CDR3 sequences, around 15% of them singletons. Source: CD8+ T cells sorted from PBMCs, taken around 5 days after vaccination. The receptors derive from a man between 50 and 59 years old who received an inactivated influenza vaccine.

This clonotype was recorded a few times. CDR3: CASSLLRSSGANVLTF. The DNA for the CDR3 is TGTGCCAGCAGTTTATTACGGAGCTCTGGGGCCAACGTCCTGACTTTC. The V call is TRBV27, the J call TRBJ2-6; no definite D call. V was trimmed by 1 base and J by 0 bases, leaving 7 bases between them. The CDR3 is 16 amino acids. CDR1 and CDR2 from the germline V gene are MNHEY and SMNVEV (reference sequence).

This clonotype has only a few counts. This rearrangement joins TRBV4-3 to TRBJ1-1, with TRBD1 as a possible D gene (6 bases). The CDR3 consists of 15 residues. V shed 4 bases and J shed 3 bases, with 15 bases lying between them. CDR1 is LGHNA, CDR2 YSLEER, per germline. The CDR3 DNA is TGCGCCAGCAGCCGCCTAGGACAGAGACACACTGAAGCTTTCTTT. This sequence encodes CASSRLGQRHTEAFF.

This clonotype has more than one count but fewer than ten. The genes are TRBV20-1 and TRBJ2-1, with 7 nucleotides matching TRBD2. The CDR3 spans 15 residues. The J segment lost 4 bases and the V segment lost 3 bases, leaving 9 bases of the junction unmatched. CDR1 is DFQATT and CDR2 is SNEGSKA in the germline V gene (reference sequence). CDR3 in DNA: TGCAGTGCTAGGGGATGGGCGGGAGAGTACAATGAGCAGTTCTTC. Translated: CSARGWAGEYNEQFF.

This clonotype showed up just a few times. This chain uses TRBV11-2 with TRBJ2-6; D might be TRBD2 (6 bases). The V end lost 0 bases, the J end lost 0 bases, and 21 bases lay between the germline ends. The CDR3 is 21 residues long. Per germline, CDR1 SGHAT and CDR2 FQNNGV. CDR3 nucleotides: TGTGCCAGCAGCTTAGAGGGGACGGACTACGAGTTTATCTCTGGGGCCAACGTCCTGACTTTC. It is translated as CASSLEGTDYEFISGANVLTF.

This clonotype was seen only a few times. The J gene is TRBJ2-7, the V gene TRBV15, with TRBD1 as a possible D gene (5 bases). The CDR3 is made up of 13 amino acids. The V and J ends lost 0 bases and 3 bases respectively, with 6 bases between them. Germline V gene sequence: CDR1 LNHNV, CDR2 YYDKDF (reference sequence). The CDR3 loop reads CATSRDRVYEQYF. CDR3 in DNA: TGTGCCACCAGCAGAGACAGGGTCTACGAGCAGTACTTC.

In DNA form, the CDR3 reads TGTGCCAGCAGGGCTAGCACAGATACGCAGTATTTT. Its protein product is CASRASTDTQYF. The chain recombines TRBV6-5 with TRBJ2-3; the D is unclear. Germline CDR1 and CDR2: MNHEY and SVGAGI. V was pared by 6 bases and J by 0 bases, with 4 bases between. The CDR3 extends over 12 amino acids.

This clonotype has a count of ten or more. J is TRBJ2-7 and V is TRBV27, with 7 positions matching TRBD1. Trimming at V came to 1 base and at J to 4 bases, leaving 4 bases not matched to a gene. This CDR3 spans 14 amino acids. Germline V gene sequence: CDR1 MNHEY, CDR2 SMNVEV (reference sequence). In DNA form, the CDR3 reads TGTGCCAGCAGTTTATTAGGGGGCCGGTACGAGCAGTACTTC. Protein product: CASSLLGGRYEQYF.

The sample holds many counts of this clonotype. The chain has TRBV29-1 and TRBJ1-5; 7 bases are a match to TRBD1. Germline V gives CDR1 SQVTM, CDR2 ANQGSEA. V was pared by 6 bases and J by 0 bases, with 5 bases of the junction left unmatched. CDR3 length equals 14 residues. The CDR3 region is CSVETGYSNQPQHF. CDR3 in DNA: TGCAGCGTAGAGACAGGGTATAGCAATCAGCCCCAGCATTTT.

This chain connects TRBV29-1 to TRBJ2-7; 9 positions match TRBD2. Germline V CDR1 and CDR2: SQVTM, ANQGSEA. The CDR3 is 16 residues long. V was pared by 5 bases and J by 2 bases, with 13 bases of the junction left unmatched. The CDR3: CSVRLADPTGPYEQYF. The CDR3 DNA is TGCAGCGTTAGACTAGCGGACCCCACTGGTCCCTACGAGCAGTACTTC.

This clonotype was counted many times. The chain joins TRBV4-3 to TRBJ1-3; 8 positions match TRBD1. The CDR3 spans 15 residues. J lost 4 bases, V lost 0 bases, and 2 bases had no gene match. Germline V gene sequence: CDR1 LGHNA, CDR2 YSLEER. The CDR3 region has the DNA TGCGCCAGCAGCCAAGACAGGGGGCACGGAAACACCATATATTTT. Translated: CASSQDRGHGNTIYF.

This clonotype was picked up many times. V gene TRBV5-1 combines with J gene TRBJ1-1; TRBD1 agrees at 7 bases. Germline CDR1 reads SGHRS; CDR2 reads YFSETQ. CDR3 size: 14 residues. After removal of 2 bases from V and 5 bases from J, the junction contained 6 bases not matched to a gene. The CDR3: CASSLDRVGTEAFF. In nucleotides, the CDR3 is TGCGCCAGCAGCTTAGACAGGGTCGGAACTGAAGCTTTCTTT. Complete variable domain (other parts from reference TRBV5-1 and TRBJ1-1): KAGVTQTPRYLIKTRGQQVTLSCSPISGHRSVSWYQQTPGQGLQFLFEYFSETQRNKGNFPGRFSGRQFSNSRSEMNVSTLELGDSALYLCASSLDRVGTEAFFGQGTRLTVV.

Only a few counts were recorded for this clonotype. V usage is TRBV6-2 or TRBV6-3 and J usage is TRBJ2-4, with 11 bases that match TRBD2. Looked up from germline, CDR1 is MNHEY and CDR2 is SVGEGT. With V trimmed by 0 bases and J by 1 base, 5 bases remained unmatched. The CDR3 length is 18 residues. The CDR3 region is CASSYSILAGAAKNIQYF. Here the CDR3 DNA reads TGTGCCAGCAGTTACTCGATACTAGCGGGAGCCGCCAAAAACATTCAGTACTTC.

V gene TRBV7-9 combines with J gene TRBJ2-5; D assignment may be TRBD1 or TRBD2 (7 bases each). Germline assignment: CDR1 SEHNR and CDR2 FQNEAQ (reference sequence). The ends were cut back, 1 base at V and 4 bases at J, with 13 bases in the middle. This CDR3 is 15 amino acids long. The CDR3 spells CASSLVAGGGETQYF. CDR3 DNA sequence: TGTGCCAGCAGCTTAGTTGCAGGGGGGGGAGAGACCCAGTACTTC.

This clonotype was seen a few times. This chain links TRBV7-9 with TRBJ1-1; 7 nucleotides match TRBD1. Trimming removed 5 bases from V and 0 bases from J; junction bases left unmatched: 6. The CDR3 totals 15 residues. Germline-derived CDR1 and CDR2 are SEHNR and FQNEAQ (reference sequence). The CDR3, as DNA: TGTGCCAGCAGCGAAGCGACAGGGCTGAACACTGAAGCTTTCTTT. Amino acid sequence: CASSEATGLNTEAFF.

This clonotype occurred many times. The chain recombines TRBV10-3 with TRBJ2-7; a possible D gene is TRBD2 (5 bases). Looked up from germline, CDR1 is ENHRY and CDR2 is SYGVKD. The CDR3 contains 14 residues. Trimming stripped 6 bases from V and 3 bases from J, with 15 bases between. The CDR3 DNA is TGTGCCATCAGCCCAACTAGAGAGCGCTACGAGCAGTACTTC. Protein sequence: CAISPTRERYEQYF.